One T cell receptor (beta chain) is described in this entry. The antigen remains unidentified. The junction differs from germline at one of its ends, possibly a read error. TCRbeta libraries were built with three rounds of nested PCR, modified from ARM-PCR. Each CDR3 protein gets one entry after TCRdb re-called the multiplex PCR reads with MiXCR. The sample yields tens of thousands of distinct CDR3 sequences, around two thirds seen once. This sample was included in a study of tumor and adjacent non-tumor tissue in lung cancer. Study-wide findings and caveats: Higher tumor TCR diversity was associated with shorter survival.

The template was RNA from unsorted bulk tissue. More than 3 cm separated this lung sample from the edge of the tumor. CDR1 is SGHAT, CDR2 FQDESV, per germline (reference sequence). CDR3 length equals 13 residues. Sequenced input: distant non-tumor lung tissue. The V gene is TRBV11-1, the J gene TRBJ2-7; TRBD2 agrees at 7 bases. The origin of this receptor is a woman aged 55-70 years with non-small cell lung cancer. In DNA form, the CDR3 reads TGTACCAGCAGCCCGCGACTAGCTCCCGAGCAGTACTTC. It yields the protein CTSSPRLAPEQYF.